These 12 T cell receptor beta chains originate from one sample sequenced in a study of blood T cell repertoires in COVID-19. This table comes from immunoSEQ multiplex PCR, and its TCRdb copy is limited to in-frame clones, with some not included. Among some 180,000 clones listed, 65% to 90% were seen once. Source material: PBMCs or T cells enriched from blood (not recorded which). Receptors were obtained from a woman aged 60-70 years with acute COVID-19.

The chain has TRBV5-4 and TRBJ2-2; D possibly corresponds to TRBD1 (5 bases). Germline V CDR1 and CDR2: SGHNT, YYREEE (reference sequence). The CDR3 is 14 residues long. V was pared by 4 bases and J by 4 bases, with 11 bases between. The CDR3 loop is CASSLGLGTGELFF. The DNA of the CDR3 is TGTGCCAGCAGCCTGGGGCTAGGCACCGGGGAGCTGTTTTTT.

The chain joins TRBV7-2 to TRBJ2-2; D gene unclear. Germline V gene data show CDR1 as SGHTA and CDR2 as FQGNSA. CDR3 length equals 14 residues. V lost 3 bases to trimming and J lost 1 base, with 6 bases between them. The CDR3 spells CASSFGRNTGELFF. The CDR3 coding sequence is TGTGCCAGCAGCTTTGGGCGGAACACCGGGGAGCTGTTTTTT.

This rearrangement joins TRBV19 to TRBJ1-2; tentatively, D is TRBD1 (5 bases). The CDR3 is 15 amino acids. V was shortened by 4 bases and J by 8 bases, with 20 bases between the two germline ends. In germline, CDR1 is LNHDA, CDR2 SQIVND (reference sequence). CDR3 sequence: CASSTSRGNRGGYTF. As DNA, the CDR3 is TGTGCCAGTAGTACCTCACGGGGGAACCGTGGAGGCTACACCTTC.

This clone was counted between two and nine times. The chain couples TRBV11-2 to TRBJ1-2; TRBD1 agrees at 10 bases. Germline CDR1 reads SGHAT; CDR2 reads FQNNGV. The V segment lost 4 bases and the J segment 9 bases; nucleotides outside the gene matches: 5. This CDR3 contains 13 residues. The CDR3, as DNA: TGTGCCAGCAGCTCCCAGGACAGGGGGAGCTACACCTTC. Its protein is CASSSQDRGSYTF.

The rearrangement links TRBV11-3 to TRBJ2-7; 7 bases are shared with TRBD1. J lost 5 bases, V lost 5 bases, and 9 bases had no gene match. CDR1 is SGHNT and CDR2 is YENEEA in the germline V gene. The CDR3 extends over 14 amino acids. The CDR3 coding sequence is TGTGCCAGCAGCCCCCACAGGGGTGTCAACGAGCAGTACTTC. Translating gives CASSPHRGVNEQYF.

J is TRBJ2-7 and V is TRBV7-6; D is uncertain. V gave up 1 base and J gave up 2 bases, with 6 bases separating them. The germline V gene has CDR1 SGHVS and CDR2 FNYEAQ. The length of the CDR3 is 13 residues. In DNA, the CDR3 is TGTGCCAGCAGCTTAGGAGAGCCCTACGAGCAGTACGTC. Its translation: CASSLGEPYEQYV.

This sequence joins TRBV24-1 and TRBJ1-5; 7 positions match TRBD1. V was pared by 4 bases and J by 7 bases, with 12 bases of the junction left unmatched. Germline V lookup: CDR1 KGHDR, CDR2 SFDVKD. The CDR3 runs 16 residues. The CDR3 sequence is CATSDPTGDVNQPQHF. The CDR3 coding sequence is TGTGCCACCAGTGACCCAACAGGGGATGTCAACCAGCCCCAGCATTTT.

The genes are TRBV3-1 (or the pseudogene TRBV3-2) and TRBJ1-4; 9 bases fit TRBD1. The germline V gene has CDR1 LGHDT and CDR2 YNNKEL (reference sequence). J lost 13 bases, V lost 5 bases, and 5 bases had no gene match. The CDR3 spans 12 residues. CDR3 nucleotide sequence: TGTGCCAGCAGCTCCCAGGACAGGGGACTGTTTTTT. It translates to CASSSQDRGLFF.

This chain's CDR3 is CASSSLGGGAKNIQYF. The CDR3 DNA is TGTGCCAGCAGCTCCCTGGGGGGGGGCGCCAAAAACATTCAGTACTTC. The gene calls are TRBV7-9 and TRBJ2-4; TRBD2 might be the D (7 bases). V was pared by 4 bases and J by 1 base, with 14 bases between. Germline CDR1 is SEHNR and CDR2 is FQNEAQ (reference sequence). The CDR3 covers 16 residues.

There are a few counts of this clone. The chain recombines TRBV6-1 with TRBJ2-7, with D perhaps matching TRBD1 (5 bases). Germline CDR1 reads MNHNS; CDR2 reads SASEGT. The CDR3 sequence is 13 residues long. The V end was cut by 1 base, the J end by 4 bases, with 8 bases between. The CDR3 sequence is CASSEGQLYEQYV. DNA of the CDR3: TGTGCCAGCAGTGAAGGACAGCTGTACGAGCAGTACGTC.

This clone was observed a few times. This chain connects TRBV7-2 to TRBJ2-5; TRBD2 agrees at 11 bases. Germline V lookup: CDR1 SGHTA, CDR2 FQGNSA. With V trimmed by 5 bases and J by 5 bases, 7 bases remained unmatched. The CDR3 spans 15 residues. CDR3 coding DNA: TGTGCCAGCAGCACTAGCGGGGGCCATGAGGAGACCCAGTACTTC. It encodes CASSTSGGHEETQYF.

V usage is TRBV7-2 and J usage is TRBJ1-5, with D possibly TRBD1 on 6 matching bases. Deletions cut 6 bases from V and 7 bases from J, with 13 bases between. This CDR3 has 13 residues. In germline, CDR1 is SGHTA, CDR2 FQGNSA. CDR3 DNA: TGTGCCAGCAGACAGGGTTTTGGGCAGCCCCAGCATTTT. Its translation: CASRQGFGQPQHF.